The rows below give T cell receptor beta chains drawn from one sample of a study of control samples from healthy donors and cancer patients. The assay was immunoSEQ multiplex PCR, and TCRdb's table has in-frame clones only and misses some. The sample lists fewer than 90,000 clones, 70% to 90% occurring once. The sequencing input was blood. The receptor set was obtained from a middle-aged man in good health. Both conserved end residues are part of each CDR3. Fields, in order: CDR3 DNA, CDR3 protein, J gene, D gene, clone size, V gene. D genes are given only for firm matches. Rows may omit the clone size; those that give it use once, few, many or a size class.

TGTGCCAGCAGCCTAATGTCAGATCAGCCCCAGCATTTT | CASSLMSDQPQHF | TRBJ1-5 | NA | NA | TRBV7-9
TGTGCCAGCAGTCGGGACGTCGCTTACGAGCAGTACTTC | CASSRDVAYEQYF | TRBJ2-7 | NA | NA | TRBV11-3
TGTGCCAGCAGCTCGAGGACAGCCACTGAAGCTTTCTTT | CASSSRTATEAFF | TRBJ1-1 | NA | NA | TRBV7-2
TGTGCCAGCAGGACCGATAGCAATCAGCCCCAGCATTTT | CASRTDSNQPQHF | TRBJ1-5 | NA | NA | TRBV2
TGTGCCAGCAGTGCGGGACGCCTTTATAATTCACCCCTCCACTTT | CASSAGRLYNSPLHF | TRBJ1-6 | NA | NA | TRBV2
TGCGCCAGCAGCCAAGTTCGGGACGAGCAGTACTTC | CASSQVRDEQYF | TRBJ2-7 | NA | NA | TRBV4-1
TGCAGCGTATGGGCAGATCACGGAAACACCATATATTTT | CSVWADHGNTIYF | TRBJ1-3 | NA | NA | TRBV29-1
TGTGCCAGCAGCGTGGACAGGGAAGGCGAGCAGTTCTTC | CASSVDREGEQFF | TRBJ2-1 | TRBD1 | NA | TRBV7-3
TGCGCCAGCAGCTTGGATAGGGGAGAAGCAGAGACCCAGTACTTC | CASSLDRGEAETQYF | TRBJ2-5 | NA | NA | TRBV5-1
TGTGCCAGCAGCCTCGTACAGGGCACCAATCAGCCCCAGCATTTT | CASSLVQGTNQPQHF | TRBJ1-5 | NA | NA | TRBV7-8
TGTGCCAGCAGTGAAACTTCTAGCGGGAGGGGGAGACAAGGTACGCAGTATTTT | CASSETSSGRGRQGTQYF | TRBJ2-3 | TRBD2 | NA | TRBV2
TGTGCCGGCAGCGTAGAACAGCCCAATGAGCAGTTCTTC | CAGSVEQPNEQFF | TRBJ2-1 | NA | NA | TRBV9
TGCGCCAGCAGCCAAGAATTTCGGTTCAACTCCTATGGCTACACCTTC | CASSQEFRFNSYGYTF | TRBJ1-2 | NA | NA | TRBV4-3
TGTGCCAGCAGCTTCGGCATAGCGGGAGGGCCGAATGAGCAGTTCTTC | CASSFGIAGGPNEQFF | TRBJ2-1 | TRBD2 | NA | TRBV13
TGCGCCAGCAGCTCCCCGGGACGGGGGGGCGGCTACAATGAGCAGTTCTTC | CASSSPGRGGGYNEQFF | TRBJ2-1 | TRBD2 | NA | TRBV5-1
TGCGCCAGCAGTTTATGGACTAGCGGGTCATACAATGAGCAGTTCTTC | CASSLWTSGSYNEQFF | TRBJ2-1 | TRBD2 | NA | TRBV10-2
TGTGCCAGCGGGAACAGGGGAGCCACCTACGAGCAGTACTTC | CASGNRGATYEQYF | TRBJ2-7 | TRBD1 | NA | TRBV5-8
TGTGCCAGTAAGTCCAGAGACCAAGCTTTCTTT | CASKSRDQAFF | TRBJ1-1 | NA | few | TRBV19
TGTGCCAGCAGCCCGCAGGGAGCGGGCGGTCGAAATGAGCAGTTCTTC | CASSPQGAGGRNEQFF | TRBJ2-1 | NA | NA | TRBV7-2
TGTGCCAGCAGCAAACGGAAAGGCTACCAGCCCCAGCATTTT | CASSKRKGYQPQHF | TRBJ1-5 | NA | NA | TRBV21-1
TGTGCCAGTAGTATCCAACAGGGTCCTCATCAGCCCCAGCATTTT | CASSIQQGPHQPQHF | TRBJ1-5 | NA | NA | TRBV19
TGTGCCAGCAGCCAAGAGTCAGGACACTCTGGAAACACCATATATTTT | CASSQESGHSGNTIYF | TRBJ1-3 | NA | once | TRBV4-2
TGTGCCAGCATCCCTTCAGGGGTCACTGAAGCTTTCTTT | CASIPSGVTEAFF | TRBJ1-1 | NA | NA | TRBV6-5
TGTGCCAGCAGCTTAAGTCCCACAGATACGCAGTATTTT | CASSLSPTDTQYF | TRBJ2-3 | NA | NA | TRBV7-6
TGTGCCACCAGTGATTCGGTTGCGGAGAGCTCCTACAATGAGCAGTTCTTC | CATSDSVAESSYNEQFF | TRBJ2-1 | NA | NA | TRBV24-1
TGTGCCAGCAGTTATCACGACACAGATACGCAGTATTTT | CASSYHDTDTQYF | TRBJ2-3 | NA | NA | TRBV6-2/TRBV6-3
TGTGCCAGTAGTATGATCGGGACCTCCTACGAGCAGTACTTC | CASSMIGTSYEQYF | TRBJ2-7 | NA | once | TRBV19
TGTGCCAGCAGCCTACGGCGGGGGGAGGGCGAGCAGTTCTTC | CASSLRRGEGEQFF | TRBJ2-1 | TRBD2 | few | TRBV7-2
TGTGCCAGCTCACCAAACAGGGGTAACAATCAGCCCCAGCATTTT | CASSPNRGNNQPQHF | TRBJ1-5 | TRBD1 | NA | TRBV18
TGTGCCAGCAGCTCCCGGACCGGCTCGGGGAATGAGCAGTTCTTC | CASSSRTGSGNEQFF | TRBJ2-1 | NA | NA | TRBV7-2
TGTGCCAGTAGTATAGTAACGGGTTCCAGCAATGGCTACACCTTC | CASSIVTGSSNGYTF | TRBJ1-2 | NA | NA | TRBV19
TGTGCCAGCTCACCTCCGGGACTAGCGGGAGGCAACTCCTACGAGCAGTACTTC | CASSPPGLAGGNSYEQYF | TRBJ2-7 | TRBD2 | NA | TRBV18
TGTGCTAGTGGCCCGGACAGGGGGTACACTGAAGCTTTCTTT | CASGPDRGYTEAFF | TRBJ1-1 | TRBD1 | NA | TRBV12-5
TGCGCCAGCAGCCTACAGGGGTTAGATCAGCCCCAGCATTTT | CASSLQGLDQPQHF | TRBJ1-5 | TRBD1 | NA | TRBV5-1
TGTGCCAGCAGCCTCCGACAGGGGACCTTATCAAGCTCTGGAAACACCATATATTTT | CASSLRQGTLSSSGNTIYF | TRBJ1-3 | TRBD1 | few | TRBV13
TGTGCCAGTAGTATTTCGTACTCTGGGGCCAACGTCCTGACTTTC | CASSISYSGANVLTF | TRBJ2-6 | NA | NA | TRBV19
TGTGCCAGCAGCCTTGACATTAATAGCAATCAGCCCCAGCATTTT | CASSLDINSNQPQHF | TRBJ1-5 | NA | NA | TRBV5-4
TGTGCCAGCAGCTTACGGGACACAGACTATGGCTACACCTTC | CASSLRDTDYGYTF | TRBJ1-2 | NA | NA | TRBV7-2
TGTGCCAGCAGCTTCCTAGGCTCCTACAATGAGCAGTTCTTC | CASSFLGSYNEQFF | TRBJ2-1 | NA | NA | TRBV11-1
TGCGCCAGCAGCTTACTAGCGGGGGACGCAGATACGCAGTATTTT | CASSLLAGDADTQYF | TRBJ2-3 | TRBD2 | once | TRBV5-1
TGCAGCGTTGATGGCGGTCTCATGAACACTGAAGCTTTCTTT | CSVDGGLMNTEAFF | TRBJ1-1 | NA | NA | TRBV29-1
TGCGCCAGCAGTGATGGGGGGGGCGCGAGGACCAAAAACATTCAGTACTTC | CASSDGGGARTKNIQYF | TRBJ2-4 | NA | NA | TRBV10-2
TGTGCCAGCAGTTTAACAGGTAGAAGTTCGGTGAACACCATATATTTT | CASSLTGRSSVNTIYF | TRBJ1-3 | NA | NA | TRBV2
TGTGCCAGCAGCGTAGACAGTACGAACACCGGGGAGCTGTTTTTT | CASSVDSTNTGELFF | TRBJ2-2 | NA | NA | TRBV9
TGTGCCAGTAGTATATGGGGGTATCAAGAGACCCAGTACTTC | CASSIWGYQETQYF | TRBJ2-5 | NA | NA | TRBV19
TGTGCCAGCAGCCTCCACACAGATACGCAGTATTTT | CASSLHTDTQYF | TRBJ2-3 | NA | NA | TRBV7-8
TGCGCCAGCAGCTCGATGACAGGGGGGACAACTAATGAAAAACTGTTTTTT | CASSSMTGGTTNEKLFF | TRBJ1-4 | TRBD1 | NA | TRBV5-1
TGTGCCAGCAGCTTCGGACGGAACTATGGCTACACCTTC | CASSFGRNYGYTF | TRBJ1-2 | NA | NA | TRBV5-8
TGTGCCAGCGAACCTTTGAGGGGCACGGAAAACACCATATATTTT | CASEPLRGTENTIYF | TRBJ1-3 | NA | NA | TRBV5-6
TGTGCCACCAGTGATTTCGTCGGCGGCAATCAGCCCCAGCATTTT | CATSDFVGGNQPQHF | TRBJ1-5 | NA | NA | TRBV24-1
TGTGCCAGCACCCAGAGGTTACTTAGCAATCAGCCCCAGCATTTT | CASTQRLLSNQPQHF | TRBJ1-5 | NA | few | TRBV6-6
TGTGCCAGTAGTAGGACAGGATATGGCTACACCTTC | CASSRTGYGYTF | TRBJ1-2 | TRBD1 | NA | TRBV19
TGTGCCAGCAGCCAAGAAACGGACACCGCCGGCTATGGCTACACCTTC | CASSQETDTAGYGYTF | TRBJ1-2 | NA | NA | TRBV3-1/TRBV3-2
TGTGCCACCAGCAGAGAAAGGACTAGCGGGTCCTGGATGGATACGCAGTATTTT | CATSRERTSGSWMDTQYF | TRBJ2-3 | TRBD2 | NA | TRBV15